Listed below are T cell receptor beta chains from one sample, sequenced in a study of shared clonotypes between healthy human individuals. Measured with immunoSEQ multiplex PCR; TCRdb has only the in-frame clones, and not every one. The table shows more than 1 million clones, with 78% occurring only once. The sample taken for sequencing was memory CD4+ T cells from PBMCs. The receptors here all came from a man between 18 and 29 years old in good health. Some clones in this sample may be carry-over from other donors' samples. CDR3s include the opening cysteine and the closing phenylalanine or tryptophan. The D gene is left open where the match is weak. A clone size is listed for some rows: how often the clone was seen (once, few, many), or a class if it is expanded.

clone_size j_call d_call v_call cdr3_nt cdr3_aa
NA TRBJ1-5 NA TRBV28 TGTGCCAGCACCGGGAGGGATTTCGGGGGCAATCAGCCCCAGCATTTT CASTGRDFGGNQPQHF
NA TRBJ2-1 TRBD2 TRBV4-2 TGTGCCAGCAGCCCCTCCGGACTAGCGGGAGGTGGAGGATACAATGAGCAGTTCTTC CASSPSGLAGGGGYNEQFF
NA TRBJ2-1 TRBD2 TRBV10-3 TGTGCCATCAGTGATTCCGGGAGGCTAGGCAATGAGCAGTTCTTC CAISDSGRLGNEQFF
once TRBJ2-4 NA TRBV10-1 TGCGCCAGCCGAAAACGGACAGAGTCTATTGCCAAAAACATTCAGTACTTC CASRKRTESIAKNIQYF
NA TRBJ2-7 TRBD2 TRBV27 TGTGCCAGCAGCATAGCGGGAGGGCCCCTTGGCGAGCAGTACTTC CASSIAGGPLGEQYF
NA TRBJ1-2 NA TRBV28 TGTGCCAGCAGCCCCGGGAGGGAGTATGGCTACACCTTC CASSPGREYGYTF
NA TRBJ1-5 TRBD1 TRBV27 TGTGCCAGCAGAAAAGGACAGGGGGCATGGGGCAATCAGCCCCAGCATTTT CASRKGQGAWGNQPQHF
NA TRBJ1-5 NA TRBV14 TGTGCCAGCAGCCGGCACGCGGGGAATCAGCCCCAGCATTTT CASSRHAGNQPQHF
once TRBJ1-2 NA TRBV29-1 TGCAGCGTTGAAGATTGGGTGGAAGGCTACACCTTC CSVEDWVEGYTF
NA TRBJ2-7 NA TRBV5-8 TGTGCCAGCAGCTTGGGTCAGGTCATCTCCTACGAGCAGTACTTC CASSLGQVISYEQYF
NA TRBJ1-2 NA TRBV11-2 TGTGCCAGCAGCTCCCTTGCGGCCTATGGCTACACCTTC CASSSLAAYGYTF
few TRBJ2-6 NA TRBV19 TGTGCAACACCCCGGCACAGCGACGATGTCAACGTCCTGACTTTC CATPRHSDDVNVLTF
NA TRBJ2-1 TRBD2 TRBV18 TGTGCCAGCTCACCAAGGAGGGAGGGAAACAATGAGCAGTTCTTC CASSPRREGNNEQFF
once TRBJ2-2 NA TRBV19 TGTGCCAGTTCGAGACAGTTCCCAAGGGAGCTGTTTTTT CASSRQFPRELFF
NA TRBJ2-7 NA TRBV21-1 TGTGCCAGCAGCAAACGGGGGGGCGATCCCTACGAGCAGTACTTC CASSKRGGDPYEQYF
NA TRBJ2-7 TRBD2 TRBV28 TGTGCCAGCAGCTCGTTCGGGGGGTCGGGGTCCTACGAGCAGTACTTC CASSSFGGSGSYEQYF
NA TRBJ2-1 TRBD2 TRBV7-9 TGTGCCAGCAGCTTATTCTCCGGGACTAGCGTTGACAATGAGCAGTTCTTC CASSLFSGTSVDNEQFF
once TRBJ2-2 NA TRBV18 TGTGCCAGCTCAGACGGTAGCGGGAACACCGGGGAGCTGTTTTTT CASSDGSGNTGELFF
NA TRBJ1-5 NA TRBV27 TGTGCCAGCAGTTTATCATGGCGGAGCAATCAGCCCCAGCATTTT CASSLSWRSNQPQHF
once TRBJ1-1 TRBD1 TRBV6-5 TGTGCCAGCAGTCGGAGGGGGCGCTCTGAAGCTTTCTTT CASSRRGRSEAFF
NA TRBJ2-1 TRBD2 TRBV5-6 TGTGCCAGCAGCTTGGAACTAGCGGGAGGCTCTATACCTTGGGAGCAGTTCTTC CASSLELAGGSIPWEQFF
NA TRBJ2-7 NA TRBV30 TGTGCCTGGAGTCCCCGGAGCTTCTACGAGCAGTACTTC CAWSPRSFYEQYF
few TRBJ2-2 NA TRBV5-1 TGCGCCAGCAGCACTTCGACAGGAGCGATCACCGGGGAGCTGTTTTTT CASSTSTGAITGELFF
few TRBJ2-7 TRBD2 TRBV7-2 TGTGCCAGCAGCTTAGGGTCCCATCTAGCGGGAGGAGCCTACGAGCAGTACTTC CASSLGSHLAGGAYEQYF
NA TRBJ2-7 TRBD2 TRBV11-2 TGTGCCAGCAGCTTAGGGGTAGCGGGAGCCTACGAGCAGTACTTC CASSLGVAGAYEQYF